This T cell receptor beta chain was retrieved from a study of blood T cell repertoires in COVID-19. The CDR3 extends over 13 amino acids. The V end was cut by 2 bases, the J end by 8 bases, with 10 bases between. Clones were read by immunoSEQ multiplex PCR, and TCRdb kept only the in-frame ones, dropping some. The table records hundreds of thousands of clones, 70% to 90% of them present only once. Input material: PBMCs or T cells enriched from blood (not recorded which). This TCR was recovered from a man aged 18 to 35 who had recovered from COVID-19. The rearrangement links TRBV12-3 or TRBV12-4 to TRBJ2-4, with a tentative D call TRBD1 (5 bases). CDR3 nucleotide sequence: TGTGCCAGCAGTTTAAGGCAGGGCGACATTCAGTACTTC. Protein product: CASSLRQGDIQYF.